This TCR beta chain was profiled in a study of blood T cells in healthy people across ages. Notes on the study in general: Across samples, TCR beta diversity tracked strongly with naive T cell percentage.

Using a J-beta primer mix together with a sample-barcoded 5' primer, a second PCR was run for about 7 to 12 cycles. A tag from a template-switch adaptor with 12 random nucleotides marked each cDNA molecule. Each CDR3 protein is one row after TCRdb ran MiXCR on the 5' RACE reads. Of about 780,000 distinct CDR3 sequences in the sample, about 47% are singletons; the top ten hold 15% to 20%. On this clonotype itself: The target antigen is unknown.

Isolation per sample recovered at least 6 million PBMCs. Germline V gene data show CDR1 as SQVTM and CDR2 as ANQGSEA. CDR3 length equals 12 residues. The V end lost 1 base, the J end lost 6 bases, and 8 bases lay between the germline ends. The chain combines TRBV29-1 with TRBJ2-3, with D uncertain. The TCR originated in a man of 80 years or more in good health. Sequencing used blood. The CDR3 region is CSVEVISDTQYF. The CDR3 DNA follows: TGCAGCGTTGAAGTAATTTCGGATACGCAGTATTTT.